The 29 T cell receptor beta chains below were found in one sample sequenced in a study of cytomegalovirus exposure and HLA in healthy donors listed by TCRdb under 2017. The library came from the immunoSEQ multiplex PCR assay. The multiplex PCR relied on a mix of 60 forward primers for TCR Vbeta segments and 13 reverse primers for TCR Jbeta segments. The table was pulled from immuneACCESS by TCRdb, which kept in-frame rearrangements only. Such tables lose some clones; where checked, under half of the loss comes from unresolved V genes, and the rest has no known cause. The sample table records some 72,000 clones. The top ten clones comprise about 0.83% of the sample. Material: PBMCs. These receptors were collected from a boy aged 5-17 years in good health and CMV-seronegative.

The gene calls are TRBV6-5 and TRBJ2-7; tentative D call: TRBD2 (5 bases). With 5 bases removed from V and 4 bases from J, the gap between germline ends came to 12 bases. Germline V gives CDR1 MNHEY, CDR2 SVGAGI. This CDR3 spans 13 amino acids. The CDR3 loop reads CASSVSPGYEQYF. CDR3 DNA sequence: TGTGCCAGCAGTGTTTCCCCGGGATACGAGCAGTACTTC.

The gene calls are TRBV9 and TRBJ2-3, with 10 bases aligning to TRBD2. CDR3 length: 15 amino acids. V dropped 2 bases and J dropped 6; count of bases not matched to a gene: 6. Germline CDR1 and CDR2: SGDLS and YYNGEE. The CDR3 is CASSVSSGGGDTQYF. The CDR3 region has the DNA TGTGCCAGCAGCGTCTCTAGCGGGGGAGGGGATACGCAGTATTTT.

V and J are TRBV9 and TRBJ2-3, with 10 bases matching TRBD2. The CDR3 covers 17 residues. Germline loops: CDR1 SGDLS, CDR2 YYNGEE. After removal of 1 base from V and 1 base from J, the junction contained 6 bases not matched to a gene. The DNA of the CDR3 is TGTGCCAGCAGCGTAAACAGCGGGGGGGCGGGCACAGATACGCAGTATTTT. The encoded protein is CASSVNSGGAGTDTQYF.

The V call is TRBV7-6, the J call TRBJ1-2; D is possibly TRBD1 (6 bases). The CDR3 consists of 15 residues. V dropped 6 bases and J dropped 5 bases, with 19 bases sitting between them. Per the germline V gene, CDR1 is SGHVS and CDR2 is FNYEAQ. The DNA of the CDR3 is TGTGCCAGCAGACGCCTCCACAGGGAACGGTATGGCTACACCTTC. This translates into CASRRLHRERYGYTF.

The rearrangement links TRBV9 to TRBJ2-7; 10 nucleotides line up with TRBD1. The CDR3 loop spans 15 amino acids. Germline V lookup: CDR1 SGDLS, CDR2 YYNGEE. V was clipped by 0 bases and J by 4 bases; unmatched bases: 4. CDR3 protein: CASSVGGTGEYEQYF. The CDR3 region has the DNA TGTGCCAGCAGCGTAGGAGGGACAGGGGAGTACGAGCAGTACTTC.

This chain connects TRBV19 to TRBJ1-2; 8 positions agree with TRBD1. This CDR3 comprises 14 residues. V lost 6 bases and J lost 2; bases outside the gene matches: 5. The germline gives CDR1 LNHDA, CDR2 SQIVND (reference sequence). CDR3 region: CASRRQGRNYGYTF. DNA for the CDR3: TGTGCCAGTAGGAGACAGGGGAGGAACTATGGCTACACCTTC.

V usage is TRBV15 and J usage is TRBJ2-5, with 9 bases that match TRBD1. The CDR3 is 15 amino acids. Unmatched junction bases numbered 7, after V lost 3 bases and J lost 5 bases. Germline V gene sequence: CDR1 LNHNV, CDR2 YYDKDF (reference sequence). This CDR3 is CATSRGTGPGETQYF. The DNA for the CDR3 is TGTGCCACCAGCAGGGGGACAGGGCCGGGGGAGACCCAGTACTTC.

The V call is TRBV10-3, the J call TRBJ1-2; the match to TRBD1 covers 7 bases. Trimming at V came to 8 bases and at J to 8 bases, leaving 11 bases not matched to a gene. Germline CDR1 ENHRY, CDR2 SYGVKD. There are 13 residues in the CDR3. The CDR3 reads CAISNLNRGGYTF. Here the CDR3 DNA reads TGTGCCATCTCGAACCTGAACAGGGGCGGCTACACCTTC.

The rearrangement links TRBV6-1 to TRBJ1-1; 8 nucleotides match TRBD1. Looked up from germline, CDR1 is MNHNS and CDR2 is SASEGT. V lost 4 bases to trimming and J lost 6 bases; unmatched junction nucleotides: 13. This CDR3 region has 16 residues. The CDR3 loop is CASSGGLTGVNAEAFF. CDR3 nucleotides: TGTGCCAGCAGTGGGGGACTGACAGGGGTTAACGCTGAAGCTTTCTTT.

This rearrangement joins TRBV19 to TRBJ2-5; 11 positions agree with TRBD1. V lost 5 bases to trimming and J lost 4 bases; unmatched junction nucleotides: 12. The length of the CDR3 is 17 residues. CDR1 is LNHDA, CDR2 SQIVND, per germline (reference sequence). The CDR3 bases are TGTGCCAGTAGTTATTATACCGGGACAGGGGGATTAGAGACCCAGTACTTC. Its protein product is CASSYYTGTGGLETQYF. The whole variable domain, remainder taken from reference TRBV19 and TRBJ2-5, is DGGITQSPKYLFRKEGQNVTLSCEQNLNHDAMYWYRQDPGQGLRLIYYSQIVNDFQKGDIAEGYSVSREKKESFPLTVTSAQKNPTAFYLCASSYYTGTGGLETQYFGPGTRLLVL.

This rearrangement joins TRBV11-2 to TRBJ2-7, with 7 positions matching TRBD1. CDR3 length: 17 amino acids. V shed 0 bases, J shed 0 bases, and the junction held 8 bases outside the gene matches. CDR1 and CDR2 from the germline V gene are SGHAT and FQNNGV. The CDR3, as DNA: TGTGCCAGCAGCTTAGAACCGTACAGGGGCAGCTCCTACGAGCAGTACTTC. Translating it yields CASSLEPYRGSSYEQYF. The full variable domain, completed using reference TRBV11-2 and TRBJ2-7, is EAGVAQSPRYKIIEKRQSVAFWCNPISGHATLYWYQQILGQGPKLLIQFQNNGVVDDSQLPKDRFSAERLKGVDSTLKIQPAKLEDSAVYLCASSLEPYRGSSYEQYFGPGTRLTVT.

The rearrangement joins TRBV18 to TRBJ1-1; 7 nucleotides align to TRBD1. The CDR3 has 15 amino acids. V was pared by 2 bases and J by 1 base, with 4 bases of the junction left unmatched. The germline gives CDR1 KGHSH, CDR2 LQKENI. CDR3 sequence (DNA): TGTGCCAGCTCACCAGCGACAGGGCCGAACACTGAAGCTTTCTTT. This gives the protein CASSPATGPNTEAFF.

The gene calls are TRBV4-3 and TRBJ2-1; 10 bases line up with TRBD2. Germline values: CDR1 LGHNA, CDR2 YSLEER. This CDR3 has 18 amino acids. V lost 4 bases to trimming and J lost 6 bases; unmatched junction nucleotides: 15. CDR3 in amino acids: CASSLEVASGSIVNEQFF. In DNA, the CDR3 is TGCGCCAGCAGCCTGGAAGTGGCTAGCGGGAGTATCGTCAATGAGCAGTTCTTC.

In DNA form, the CDR3 reads TGCAGCGTTGCCCGGACTTACGGCTACACCTTC. Translating it yields CSVARTYGYTF. The chain uses TRBV29-1 and TRBJ1-2; no firm D call. This CDR3 spans 11 amino acids. V lost 4 bases and J 8 bases, leaving 11 bases between the germline ends. Germline V gene lookup returns CDR1 SQVTM and CDR2 ANQGSEA.

The chain uses TRBV11-2 and TRBJ2-7, with 8 bases matching TRBD2. Germline V gives CDR1 SGHAT, CDR2 FQNNGV. The CDR3 runs 14 residues. V lost 5 bases and J lost 4; bases outside the gene matches: 7. The CDR3: CASSPSAGGYEQYF. The CDR3 DNA follows: TGTGCCAGCAGCCCGAGCGCGGGAGGATACGAGCAGTACTTC. Combining the CDR3 with reference TRBV11-2 and TRBJ2-7 gives the whole variable domain EAGVAQSPRYKIIEKRQSVAFWCNPISGHATLYWYQQILGQGPKLLIQFQNNGVVDDSQLPKDRFSAERLKGVDSTLKIQPAKLEDSAVYLCASSPSAGGYEQYFGPGTRLTVT.

The CDR3 bases are TGTGCCAGCAGTGATCCCCCTCGGACAGGGACTGGCAATCAGCCCCAGCATTTT. Translating gives CASSDPPRTGTGNQPQHF. The rearrangement links TRBV25-1 to TRBJ1-5; TRBD1 aligns across 8 bases. The trim removed 3 bases at V and 2 bases at J, leaving 12 bases unmatched. This CDR3 spans 18 amino acids. CDR1 is MGHDK, CDR2 SYGVNS, per germline.

The gene calls are TRBV27 and TRBJ2-7, with 7 positions matching TRBD1. Trimming removed 1 base from V and 6 bases from J; junction bases left unmatched: 9. This CDR3 spans 15 amino acids. CDR1 is MNHEY, CDR2 SMNVEV, per germline (reference sequence). CDR3 coding DNA: TGTGCCAGCAGTTTATTCCCGACAGGGCAAGGCGAGCAGTACTTC. It yields the protein CASSLFPTGQGEQYF.

V is TRBV7-2 and J is TRBJ2-7; 8 nucleotides align to TRBD1. CDR1 is SGHTA, CDR2 FQGNSA, per germline. The V and J ends lost 5 bases and 2 bases, in that order; junction bases with no gene match: 5. The CDR3 loop spans 14 amino acids. This CDR3 is CASSRRTGTYEQYF. The CDR3 DNA reads TGTGCCAGCAGCCGACGGACAGGGACCTACGAGCAGTACTTC.

J is TRBJ1-1 and V is TRBV4-1; D remains unclear. V was trimmed by 1 base and J by 3 bases, leaving 9 bases between them. CDR1 and CDR2 (germline): MGHRA, YSYEKL. CDR3 length: 14 amino acids. CDR3 residues: CASSQVPEDTEAFF. CDR3 in DNA: TGCGCCAGCAGCCAAGTACCGGAGGACACTGAAGCTTTCTTT.

The chain recombines TRBV7-3 with TRBJ2-1, with 12 bases identical to TRBD2. The V gene's germline CDR1 is SGHTA and CDR2 FQGTGA. The CDR3 totals 15 residues. With 5 bases clipped from V and 5 bases from J, the junction kept 4 bases outside the gene matches. Here the CDR3 reads CASSLGLAGHNEQFF. CDR3 in DNA: TGTGCCAGCAGCCTCGGACTAGCGGGACACAATGAGCAGTTCTTC. The whole variable domain, filled in from reference TRBV7-3 and TRBJ2-1, reads GAGVSQTPSNKVTEKGKYVELRCDPISGHTALYWYRQSLGQGPEFLIYFQGTGAADDSGLPNDRFFAVRPEGSVSTLKIQRTERGDSAVYLCASSLGLAGHNEQFFGPGTRLTVL.

The CDR3 DNA reads as TGTGCCAGCAGTGAACTCAATCATGACAGCGCTGAAGCTTTCTTT. Translating it yields CASSELNHDSAEAFF. The rearrangement links TRBV25-1 to TRBJ1-1; D is possibly TRBD1 (5 bases). With 2 bases removed from V and 6 bases from J, the gap between germline ends came to 16 bases. The CDR3 is made up of 15 amino acids. CDR1 MGHDK and CDR2 SYGVNS come from the germline V gene.

V and J are TRBV7-9 and TRBJ1-4, with TRBD1 as a possible D gene (6 bases). The CDR3 has 14 amino acids. Germline V gives CDR1 SEHNR, CDR2 FQNEAQ (reference sequence). The ends were cut back, 5 bases at V and 3 bases at J, with 10 bases in the middle. The DNA of the CDR3 is TGTGCCAGCAGCCTTCAGGGGCCTAATGAAAAACTGTTTTTT. Translation gives CASSLQGPNEKLFF.

The V call is TRBV25-1, the J call TRBJ1-2; no definite D call. The CDR3 loop spans 17 amino acids. Between the trimmed V and J ends, which lost 5 bases and 4 bases, there was a span of 23 bases. Germline CDR1 is MGHDK and CDR2 is SYGVNS. CDR3 residues: CASSSESPDRRIYGYTF. The DNA of the CDR3 is TGTGCCAGCAGTAGTGAATCCCCGGACCGGAGGATCTATGGCTACACCTTC.

The CDR3: CASSLGGTGMNYGYTF. The DNA for the CDR3 is TGTGCCAGCAGCTTAGGGGGGACAGGGATGAACTATGGCTACACCTTC. The chain combines TRBV7-2 with TRBJ1-2, with 9 bases aligning to TRBD1. The V and J ends lost 1 base and 2 bases, in that order; junction bases with no gene match: 5. Germline V CDR1 and CDR2: SGHTA, FQGNSA. The CDR3 covers 16 residues.

CDR3 nucleotides: TGTGCCAGCTCAATAACCTCCGGGACAGCTAACACTGAAGCTTTCTTT. It specifies CASSITSGTANTEAFF. The chain links TRBV18 to TRBJ1-1, with 7 bases matching TRBD1. The CDR3 extends over 16 amino acids. V shed 5 bases, J shed 2 bases, and the junction held 11 bases outside the gene matches. CDR1 is KGHSH and CDR2 is LQKENI in the germline V gene.

The rearrangement links TRBV19 to TRBJ1-1; 8 bases are a match to TRBD1. The CDR3 is made up of 14 amino acids. Germline CDR1 is LNHDA and CDR2 is SQIVND (reference sequence). Germline trimming cut 6 bases from V and 2 bases from J; bases unmatched to any gene: 5. The CDR3, as DNA: TGTGCCAGTAGCTTCCAGGGGGCAAACACTGAAGCTTTCTTT. Residues: CASSFQGANTEAFF.

The V gene is TRBV7-2, the J gene TRBJ2-2; 10 bases align to TRBD1. In germline, CDR1 is SGHTA, CDR2 FQGNSA. V gave up 5 bases and J gave up 2 bases; unmatched junction bases: 5. This CDR3 spans 16 amino acids. The CDR3 loop is CASSTGTGVNTGELFF. The CDR3 DNA reads TGTGCCAGCAGCACCGGGACAGGGGTTAACACCGGGGAGCTGTTTTTT. The whole variable domain, remainder taken from reference TRBV7-2 and TRBJ2-2, is GAGVSQSPSNKVTEKGKDVELRCDPISGHTALYWYRQSLGQGLEFLIYFQGNSAPDKSGLPSDRFSAERTGGSVSTLTIQRTQQEDSAVYLCASSTGTGVNTGELFFGEGSRLTVL.

CDR3 in amino acids: CASNTSPKTGLARNEQFF. The CDR3 DNA follows: TGTGCCAGTAATACTTCACCCAAGACGGGACTAGCGCGCAATGAGCAGTTCTTC. The rearrangement links TRBV19 to TRBJ2-1; 10 nucleotides match TRBD2. V lost 7 bases, J lost 6 bases, and 18 bases stayed unmatched. The CDR3 contains 18 residues. The V gene's germline CDR1 is LNHDA and CDR2 SQIVND (reference sequence).

The chain links TRBV7-9 to TRBJ1-2, with 8 bases lining up with TRBD1. Looked up from germline, CDR1 is SEHNR and CDR2 is FQNEAQ (reference sequence). The CDR3 is 15 residues long. V lost 5 bases, J lost 2 bases, and 7 bases stayed unmatched. CDR3 bases: TGTGCCAGCAGCGACCGGGACAGGTTCAACTATGGCTACACCTTC. It is translated as CASSDRDRFNYGYTF.